Presented here are 12 T cell receptor beta chains from one specimen sequenced in a study of Ad26.COV2.S vaccination and SARS-CoV-2 variants. Treatment reported: some 20 received Ad26.COV2.S at low or high dose, single or two shots; 5 received placebo; per-sample allocation not given. Samples analyzed were those drawn on day 63 after the first vaccine or placebo injection. The assay was immunoSEQ multiplex PCR, and TCRdb's table has in-frame clones only and misses some. The sample yields some 480,000 clones, 87% seen once. The sequenced sample was peripheral blood, obtained in a trial of Ad26.COV2.S vaccine versus placebo. All receptors come from a person aged 18 to 65 who received the Ad26.COV2.S COVID-19 vaccine or a placebo.

V gene TRBV19 combines with J gene TRBJ2-2; no reliable D call. The CDR3 contains 14 residues. Trimming took 4 bases from V and 1 from J, leaving 7 bases between them. Germline CDR1 reads LNHDA; CDR2 reads SQIVND (reference sequence). The CDR3 DNA follows: TGTGCCAGTAGTACCTACCGGAACACCGGGGAGCTGTTTTTT. Translated, it gives CASSTYRNTGELFF.

The V gene is TRBV29-1, the J gene TRBJ1-1; no clear D gene. There are 12 residues in the CDR3. CDR1 is SQVTM, CDR2 ANQGSEA, per germline. Trimming removed 6 bases at V and 2 bases at J, with 10 bases between. DNA of the CDR3: TGCAGCGTCGCGGGAACAAACACTGAAGCTTTCTTT. It is translated as CSVAGTNTEAFF.

The chain recombines TRBV2 with TRBJ1-6; D is undetermined. The CDR3 length is 15 residues. Germline V gene sequence: CDR1 SNHLY, CDR2 FYNNEI. Deletions cut 7 bases from V and 2 bases from J, with 12 bases between. The CDR3 DNA is TGTGCCAGCAAGGCGGATCTTGCCTATAATTCACCCCTCCACTTT. Translated, it gives CASKADLAYNSPLHF. The full variable domain, in which reference TRBV2 and TRBJ1-6 provide the parts outside the CDR3, is EPEVTQTPSHQVTQMGQEVILRCVPISNHLYFYWYRQILGQKVEFLVSFYNNEISEKSEIFDDQFSVERPDGSNFTLKIRSTKLEDSAMYFCASKADLAYNSPLHFGNGTRLTVT.

The chain uses TRBV4-1 and TRBJ2-7, with 7 positions matching TRBD1. The CDR3 is 14 amino acids. Germline loops: CDR1 MGHRA, CDR2 YSYEKL. V lost 4 bases, J lost 0 bases, and 3 bases stayed unmatched. The CDR3 region is CASSPGQVSYEQYF. DNA of the CDR3: TGCGCCAGCAGCCCCGGACAGGTCTCCTACGAGCAGTACTTC.

The chain carries TRBV6-2 or TRBV6-3 and TRBJ2-7; 9 bases agree with TRBD2. The CDR3 covers 17 residues. The J segment lost 7 bases and the V segment lost 6 bases, leaving 19 bases of the junction unmatched. Germline assignment: CDR1 MNHEY and CDR2 SVGEGT. The CDR3 nucleotides read TGTGCCAGCAGCCCTAGGGAGCGGGAGGTCGACTTTGGAGAGCAGTACTTC. Amino acid sequence: CASSPREREVDFGEQYF.

This clone was counted ten times or more. The chain couples TRBV4-2 to TRBJ2-7; weak D call: TRBD1 (6 bases). This CDR3 region has 13 residues. V dropped 7 bases and J dropped 2 bases, with 12 bases sitting between them. CDR1 LGHNA and CDR2 YNFKEQ come from the germline V gene. The CDR3 nucleotides read TGTGCCAGCAAAGGGACACAGACCTACGAGCAGTACTTC. Translation gives CASKGTQTYEQYF.

V is TRBV28 and J is TRBJ2-3, with 9 nucleotides matching TRBD2. Germline V CDR1 and CDR2: MDHEN, SYDVKM. This CDR3 contains 18 residues. V lost 6 bases and J lost 5; bases outside the gene matches: 18. This chain's CDR3 is CASSRGDSGSRGGDTQYF. The CDR3 DNA reads as TGTGCCAGCAGCCGGGGGGATAGCGGGAGTCGAGGGGGAGATACGCAGTATTTT.

This clone was counted a few times. This sequence joins TRBV28 and TRBJ1-1; 11 bases fit TRBD1. This CDR3 is built from 16 residues. CDR1 MDHEN and CDR2 SYDVKM come from the germline V gene. V shed 2 bases, J shed 4 bases, and the junction held 6 bases outside the gene matches. CDR3 protein: CASSLGGQGAGTEAFF. The CDR3 DNA reads TGTGCCAGCAGTTTAGGTGGACAGGGGGCTGGCACTGAAGCTTTCTTT.

This clone was seen a few times. Other DNA sequences in this sample translate to the same CDR3. The chain has TRBV28 and TRBJ1-5; D call uncertain. V lost 3 bases and J 2 bases, leaving 11 bases between the germline ends. This CDR3 has 15 residues. Looked up from germline, CDR1 is MDHEN and CDR2 is SYDVKM. DNA for the CDR3: TGTGCCAGCAGTTTGACGGGCTTGGGCAATCAGCCCCAGCATTTT. This translates into CASSLTGLGNQPQHF.

CDR3 sequence: CASSIQGVNEKLFF. In DNA form, the CDR3 reads TGTGCCAGTAGTATCCAGGGTGTCAATGAAAAACTGTTTTTT. V and J are TRBV19 and TRBJ1-4; tentatively, D is TRBD1 (5 bases). The germline V gene encodes CDR1 LNHDA and CDR2 SQIVND (reference sequence). There are 14 residues in the CDR3. V lost 3 bases and J 5 bases, leaving 10 bases between the germline ends.

The table lists this clone with a count of one. This chain uses TRBV19 with TRBJ1-2; D might be TRBD1 (5 bases). The germline V and J ends were trimmed by 7 bases and 4 bases, with 13 bases remaining between them. The CDR3 sequence is 13 residues long. In germline, CDR1 is LNHDA, CDR2 SQIVND (reference sequence). CDR3 loop: CASTGGPSYGYTF. The CDR3 DNA follows: TGTGCCAGTACGGGGGGACCCTCCTATGGCTACACCTTC.

This sequence joins TRBV9 and TRBJ2-1, with TRBD2 matching 10 bases. V shed 2 bases, J shed 8 bases, and the junction held 7 bases outside the gene matches. Germline CDR1 reads SGDLS; CDR2 reads YYNGEE. The CDR3 loop spans 15 amino acids. The CDR3 region has the DNA TGTGCCAGCAGCGTTGATACTCTAGCGGGAGATGAGCAGTTCTTC. It specifies CASSVDTLAGDEQFF.